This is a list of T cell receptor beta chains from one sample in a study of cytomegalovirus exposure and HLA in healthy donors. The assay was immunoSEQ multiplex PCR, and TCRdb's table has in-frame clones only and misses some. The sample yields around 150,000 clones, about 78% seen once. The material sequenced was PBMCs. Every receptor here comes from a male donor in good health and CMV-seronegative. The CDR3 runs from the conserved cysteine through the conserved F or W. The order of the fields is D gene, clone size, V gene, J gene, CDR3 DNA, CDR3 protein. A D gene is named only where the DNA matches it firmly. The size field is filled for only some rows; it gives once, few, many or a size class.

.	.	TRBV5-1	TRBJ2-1	TGCGCCAGCACCTCTGGGGCTAGCGTATACAATGAGCAGTTCTTC	CASTSGASVYNEQFF
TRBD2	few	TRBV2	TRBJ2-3	TGTGCCAGCAGTGAAGCGCTTACGGGGGGGACTAGCACAGATACGCAGTATTTT	CASSEALTGGTSTDTQYF
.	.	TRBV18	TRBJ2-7	TGTGCCAGCTCACCTGAATCGAGAGAGGATCGTGTCTTC	CASSPESREDRVF
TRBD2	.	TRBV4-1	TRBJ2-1	TGCGCCAGCAGCCAAGTCTTATTGGGACTAGCGGGGGCCTCTAACTACAATGAGCAGTTCTTC	CASSQVLLGLAGASNYNEQFF
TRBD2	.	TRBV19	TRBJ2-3	TGTGCCAGTAGGGGGCTACTAGCGGGCTACACAGATACGCAGTATTTT	CASRGLLAGYTDTQYF
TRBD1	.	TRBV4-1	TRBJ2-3	TGCGCCAGCAGCCAAGAGTTCGCGGGACAGGGCACAGATACGCAGTATTTT	CASSQEFAGQGTDTQYF
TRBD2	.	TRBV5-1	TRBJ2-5	TGCGCCAGCAGCTTAAATGGGAGGGCCCAAGAGACCCAGTACTTC	CASSLNGRAQETQYF
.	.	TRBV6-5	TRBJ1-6	TGTGCCAGCAGTTACTCGAGAGGGCTTGGAAATTCACCCCTCCACTTT	CASSYSRGLGNSPLHF
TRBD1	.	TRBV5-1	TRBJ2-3	TGCGCCAGCAGCTTGGGGGACAGGGGGCCGCTCGGCACAGATACGCAGTATTTT	CASSLGDRGPLGTDTQYF
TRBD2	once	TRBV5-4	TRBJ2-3	TGTGCCAGCAGCTCCCGGTACGGGGCGGGGGGGATCAGCACAGATACGCAGTATTTT	CASSSRYGAGGISTDTQYF
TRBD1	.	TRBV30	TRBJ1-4	TGTGCCTGGAGTGGACAGGGAACTAATGAAAAACTGTTTTTT	CAWSGQGTNEKLFF
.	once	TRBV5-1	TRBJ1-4	TGCGCCAGCAGCACCTCCCCGGAGGGCGGTGAAAAACTGTTTTTT	CASSTSPEGGEKLFF
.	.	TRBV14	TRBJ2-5	TGTGCCAGCAGCCCCTCGAGGGTTTGGCGGCCCCAAGAGACCCAGTACTTC	CASSPSRVWRPQETQYF
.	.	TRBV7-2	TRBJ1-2	TGTGCCAGCAGGGCCGAATACACTAACTATGGCTACACCTTC	CASRAEYTNYGYTF
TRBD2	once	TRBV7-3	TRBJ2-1	TGTGCCAGCAGCTTACGCCTAGCGGGGGGTAACAATGAGCAGTTCTTC	CASSLRLAGGNNEQFF
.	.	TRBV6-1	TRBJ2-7	TGTGCCAGCACTTATCTGGGTGCGGCCTCCTACGAGCAGTACTTC	CASTYLGAASYEQYF